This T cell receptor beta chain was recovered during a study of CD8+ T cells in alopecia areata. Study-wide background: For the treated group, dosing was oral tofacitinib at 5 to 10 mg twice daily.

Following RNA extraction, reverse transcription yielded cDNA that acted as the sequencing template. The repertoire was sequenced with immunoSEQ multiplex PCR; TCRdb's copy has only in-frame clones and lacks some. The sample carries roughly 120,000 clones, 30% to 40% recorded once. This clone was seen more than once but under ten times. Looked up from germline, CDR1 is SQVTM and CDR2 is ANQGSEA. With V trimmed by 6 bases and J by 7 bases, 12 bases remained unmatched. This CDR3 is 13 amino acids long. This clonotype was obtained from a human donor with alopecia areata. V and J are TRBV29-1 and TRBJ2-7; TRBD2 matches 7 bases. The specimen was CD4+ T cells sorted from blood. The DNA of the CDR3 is TGCAGCGTAGTTAAGGGGTCCGGGGGGGAGCAGTACTTC. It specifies CSVVKGSGGEQYF.